The 5 T cell receptor beta chains below were found in one sample sequenced in a study of cytomegalovirus exposure and HLA in healthy donors. TCRdb's table, derived via immunoSEQ multiplex PCR, lists solely in-frame clones and lacks some. The sample includes about 150,000 clones, 86% of them seen just once. Sequences were obtained from PBMCs. The receptors were gathered from a human donor in good health.

The chain combines TRBV27 with TRBJ2-7; 8 bases line up with TRBD1. V dropped 2 bases and J dropped 2; count of bases not matched to a gene: 5. The CDR3 has 15 residues. CDR1 is MNHEY and CDR2 is SMNVEV in the germline V gene (reference sequence). DNA of the CDR3: TGTGCCAGCAGTTTAGGACAGGGATTGACCTACGAGCAGTACTTC. Its protein product is CASSLGQGLTYEQYF.

The rearrangement joins TRBV7-9 to TRBJ2-7; D possibly corresponds to TRBD1 (7 bases). Trimming took off 5 bases at V and 4 bases at J, with 18 bases between the two ends. The CDR3 runs 15 residues. Germline V lookup: CDR1 SEHNR, CDR2 FQNEAQ (reference sequence). The CDR3 nucleotides read TGTGCCAGCAGCCCGGGGCAGGGGGGCTCATACGAGCAGTACTTC. It codes for CASSPGQGGSYEQYF.

This chain connects TRBV14 to TRBJ1-2, with TRBD1 matching over 10 bases. This CDR3 contains 13 residues. Germline V lookup: CDR1 SGHDN, CDR2 FVKESK. Trimming cost V 6 bases and J 12 bases; bases outside gene matches: 10. CDR3 DNA: TGTGCCAGCAGGGGGACAGGGGCCAGGGAAAACACCTTC. Translation: CASRGTGARENTF. The full variable domain, with the rest looked up from reference TRBV14 and TRBJ1-2, is EAGVTQFPSHSVIEKGQTVTLRCDPISGHDNLYWYRRVMGKEIKFLLHFVKESKQDESGMPNNRFLAERTGGTYSTLKVQPAELEDSGVYFCASRGTGARENTFGSGTRLTVV.

The chain couples TRBV7-2 to TRBJ2-5; D uncertain. The germline V gene encodes CDR1 SGHTA and CDR2 FQGNSA. Trimming took 5 bases from V and 5 from J, leaving 12 bases between them. The CDR3 has 13 residues. In DNA, the CDR3 is TGTGCCAGCAGCGTATCGGGTGGGGAGACCCAGTACTTC. The encoded protein is CASSVSGGETQYF.

V is TRBV14 and J is TRBJ2-7; 7 nucleotides match TRBD1. Unmatched junction bases numbered 3, after V lost 4 bases and J lost 3 bases. CDR1 is SGHDN, CDR2 FVKESK, per germline. This CDR3 spans 13 amino acids. The CDR3 loop reads CASSRTGVYEQYF. CDR3 coding DNA: TGTGCCAGCAGCCGAACAGGGGTCTACGAGCAGTACTTC.